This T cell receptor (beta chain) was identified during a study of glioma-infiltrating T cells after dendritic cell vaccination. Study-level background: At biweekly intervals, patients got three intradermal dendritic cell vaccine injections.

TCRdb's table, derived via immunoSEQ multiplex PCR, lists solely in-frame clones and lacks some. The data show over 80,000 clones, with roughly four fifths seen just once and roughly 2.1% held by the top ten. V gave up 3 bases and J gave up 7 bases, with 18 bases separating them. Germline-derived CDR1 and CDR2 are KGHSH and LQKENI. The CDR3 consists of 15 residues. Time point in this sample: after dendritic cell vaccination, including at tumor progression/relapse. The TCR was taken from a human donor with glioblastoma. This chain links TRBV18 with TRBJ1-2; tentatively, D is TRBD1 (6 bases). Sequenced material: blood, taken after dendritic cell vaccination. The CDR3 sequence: CASSPWNREQGGYTF. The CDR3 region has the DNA TGTGCCAGCTCACCGTGGAACAGGGAGCAAGGTGGCTACACCTTC.